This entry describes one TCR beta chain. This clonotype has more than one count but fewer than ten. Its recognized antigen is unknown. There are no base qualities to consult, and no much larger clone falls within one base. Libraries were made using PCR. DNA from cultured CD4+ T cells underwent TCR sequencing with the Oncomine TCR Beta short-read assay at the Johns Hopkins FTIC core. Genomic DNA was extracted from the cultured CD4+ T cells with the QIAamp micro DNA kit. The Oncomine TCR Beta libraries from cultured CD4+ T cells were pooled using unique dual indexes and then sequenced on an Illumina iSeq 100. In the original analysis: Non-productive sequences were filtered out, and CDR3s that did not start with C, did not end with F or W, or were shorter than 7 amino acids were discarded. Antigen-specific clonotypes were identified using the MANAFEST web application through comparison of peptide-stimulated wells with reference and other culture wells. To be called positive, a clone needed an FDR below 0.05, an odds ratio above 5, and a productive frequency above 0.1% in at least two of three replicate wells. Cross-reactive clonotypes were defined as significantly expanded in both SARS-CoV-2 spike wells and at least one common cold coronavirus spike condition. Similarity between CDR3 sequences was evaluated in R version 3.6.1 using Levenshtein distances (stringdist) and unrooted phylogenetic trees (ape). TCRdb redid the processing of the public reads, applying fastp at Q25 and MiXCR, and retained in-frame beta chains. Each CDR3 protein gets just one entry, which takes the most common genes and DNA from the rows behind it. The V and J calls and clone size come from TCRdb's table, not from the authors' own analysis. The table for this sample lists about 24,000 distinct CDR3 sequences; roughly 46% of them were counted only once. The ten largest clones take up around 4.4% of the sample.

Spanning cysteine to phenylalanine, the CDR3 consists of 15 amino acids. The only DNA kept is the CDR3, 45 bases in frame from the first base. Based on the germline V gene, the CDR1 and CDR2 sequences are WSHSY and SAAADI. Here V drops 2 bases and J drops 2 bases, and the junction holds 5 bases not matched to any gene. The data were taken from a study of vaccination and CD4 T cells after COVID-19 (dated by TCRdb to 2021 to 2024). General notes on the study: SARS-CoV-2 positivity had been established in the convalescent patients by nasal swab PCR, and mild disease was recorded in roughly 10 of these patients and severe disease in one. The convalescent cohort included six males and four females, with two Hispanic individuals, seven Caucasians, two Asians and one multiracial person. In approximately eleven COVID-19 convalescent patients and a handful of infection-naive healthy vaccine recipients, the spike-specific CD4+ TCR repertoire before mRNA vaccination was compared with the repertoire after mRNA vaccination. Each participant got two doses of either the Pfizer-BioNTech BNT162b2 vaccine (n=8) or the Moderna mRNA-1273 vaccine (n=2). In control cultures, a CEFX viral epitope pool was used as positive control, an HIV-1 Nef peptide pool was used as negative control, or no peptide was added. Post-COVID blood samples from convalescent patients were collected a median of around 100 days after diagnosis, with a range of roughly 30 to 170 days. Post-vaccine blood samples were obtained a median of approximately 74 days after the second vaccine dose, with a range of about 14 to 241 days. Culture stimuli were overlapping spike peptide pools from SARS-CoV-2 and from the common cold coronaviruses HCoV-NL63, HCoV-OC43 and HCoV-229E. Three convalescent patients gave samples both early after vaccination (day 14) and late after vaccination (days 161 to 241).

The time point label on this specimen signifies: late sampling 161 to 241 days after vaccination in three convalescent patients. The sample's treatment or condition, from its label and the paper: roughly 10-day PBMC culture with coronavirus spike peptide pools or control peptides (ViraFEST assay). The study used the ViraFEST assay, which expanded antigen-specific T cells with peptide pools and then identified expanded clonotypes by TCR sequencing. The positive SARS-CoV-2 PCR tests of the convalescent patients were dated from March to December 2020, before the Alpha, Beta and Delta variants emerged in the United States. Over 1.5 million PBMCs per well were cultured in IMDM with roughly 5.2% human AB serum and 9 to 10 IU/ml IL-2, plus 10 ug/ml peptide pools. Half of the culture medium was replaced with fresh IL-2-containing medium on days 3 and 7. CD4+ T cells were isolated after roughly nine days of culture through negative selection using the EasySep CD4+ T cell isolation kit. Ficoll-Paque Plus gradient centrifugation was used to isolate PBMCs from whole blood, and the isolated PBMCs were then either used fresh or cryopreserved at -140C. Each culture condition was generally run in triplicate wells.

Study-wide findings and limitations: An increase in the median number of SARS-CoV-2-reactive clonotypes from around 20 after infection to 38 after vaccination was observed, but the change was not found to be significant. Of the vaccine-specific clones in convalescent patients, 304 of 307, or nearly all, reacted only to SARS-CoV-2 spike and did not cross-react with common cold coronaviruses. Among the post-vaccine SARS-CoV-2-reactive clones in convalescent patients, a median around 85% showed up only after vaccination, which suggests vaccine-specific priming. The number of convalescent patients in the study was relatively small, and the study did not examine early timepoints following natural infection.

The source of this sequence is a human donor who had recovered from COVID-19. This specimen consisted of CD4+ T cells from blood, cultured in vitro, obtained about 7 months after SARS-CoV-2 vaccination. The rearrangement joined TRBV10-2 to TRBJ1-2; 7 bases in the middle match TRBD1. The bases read TGCGCCAGCAGTGAGGGGGGGGGACAGAACTATGGCTACACCTTC. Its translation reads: CASSEGGGQNYGYTF.